This is a list of T cell receptor beta chains from one sample in a study of beta chain features in type 1 diabetes. Some clones are missing from TCRdb's copy, which holds only in-frame ones; the method was immunoSEQ multiplex PCR. The sample holds 330,000 or so clones; roughly a fifth are singletons and the top ten take under 0.055%. The sequenced material came from naive CD4+ T cells from blood. These receptors came from a woman younger than 35 in good health. CDR3s leave out the opening cysteine and the closing phenylalanine or tryptophan. Each record gives: J gene, V gene, CDR3 protein.

TRBJ1-1 TRBV29-1 SVLGGGTEAF
TRBJ1-2 TRBV6-5 ASSRGALANYGYT
TRBJ2-3 TRBV4-1 ASSQGSGSLTDTQY
TRBJ1-1 TRBV6-6 ASSWDRNTEAF
TRBJ2-1 TRBV6-1 ASSEALETGF
TRBJ2-1 TRBV18 ASSPPGDEQF
TRBJ1-5 TRBV4-3 ASSQDERGRQPQH
TRBJ2-2 TRBV9 ASSLGGGRAGELF
TRBJ2-1 TRBV9 ASSVAGLAGTWDNEQF
TRBJ2-5 TRBV7-3 ASSSAGTAQETQY
TRBJ1-5 TRBV7-9 ASSLDGGPNQPQH
TRBJ2-3 TRBV14 ASSPGLADTQY
TRBJ2-5 TRBV6-5 ASSSLTSLQETQY
TRBJ2-1 TRBV10-3 AIRAGGQGNNEQF
TRBJ2-7 TRBV13 ASSLGPAGGSYEQY
TRBJ1-2 TRBV25-1 ASSEYHRNYGYT
TRBJ2-5 TRBV5-1 ASSLEQAAEETQY
TRBJ2-5 TRBV7-2 ASSLQETQY
TRBJ2-3 TRBV4-3 ASSQGAELSTDTQY
TRBJ2-1 TRBV5-1 ASSFDRYEQF
TRBJ2-7 TRBV19 ASSPGLAGGREQY
TRBJ2-1 TRBV29-1 SVDATPSGQF
TRBJ2-7 TRBV5-1 ASSWGGSGGPYEQY
TRBJ2-5 TRBV7-6 ASSLAPSGGRRQETQY
TRBJ1-2 TRBV19 ASSFRDSYGYT
TRBJ2-5 TRBV7-2 ASTPGGETQY
TRBJ2-3 TRBV9 ASSVSGRRDTQY
TRBJ2-7 TRBV7-9 ASRAGGTSGYEQY
TRBJ2-3 TRBV5-1 ASSLTGTGGDTQY
TRBJ1-1 TRBV10-3 AITRDTPNVNTEAF
TRBJ1-5 TRBV5-1 ASSPRGGGGQPQH
TRBJ2-1 TRBV7-9 ASGLSGSYNEQF
TRBJ1-1 TRBV10-3 ATRTGDTEAF
TRBJ2-4 TRBV5-1 ASSLGWQGGNIQY
TRBJ2-5 TRBV30 AWSVPEAGGETQY
TRBJ2-5 TRBV11-2 ASNSGGETQY
TRBJ1-2 TRBV30 AWSPPPWTALSGQRGYT